This record concerns one T cell receptor (beta chain) sequence. What this receptor recognizes is not known. No clone much larger than this one lies a single base away; base qualities are absent. The CDR3 covers 12 residues, taking in both the cysteine and the phenylalanine. This entry keeps only the CDR3 DNA: 36 bases, framed from base 1. The junction carries 9 bases between V and J, which are trimmed by 6 bases and 3 bases respectively. Sequences MNHNY (CDR1) and SVGAGI (CDR2) are obtained from the germline V gene (reference sequence). The CDR3 regions of human TCRbeta chains were analyzed by immunosequencing. As for the authors' bioinformatics: Repertoire TCRs were matched against a reference library of SARS-CoV-2-specific TCRs generated with the MIRA antigen-specificity platform. Breadth meant the fraction of unique TCRs that were SARS-CoV-2-associated, whereas depth meant the fraction of total T cells that were SARS-CoV-2-associated. Using the MIRA data, each spike-specific TCR was assigned both to the spike region to which the TCR was reactive and to a CD4 or CD8 class. Log10-transformed breadth and depth values were compared by one-way ANOVA with Sidak's multiple comparisons tests. This immuneACCESS table, as held by TCRdb, lists in-frame sequences with V and J called but not all clones. Of the missing ones, under half trace to an unresolved V gene in checked studies; the others have no known cause. V, J and clone size derive from that table, while D and trimming were established from the DNA sequence. The sample table contains about 130,000 clones; only one count was recorded for around 90% of them. Under 1.2% of the sample comes from the top ten.

The sample's time point, from its label and the paper: about 28 days (+/-7) after the second vaccine dose. AZD1222 recipients given second doses at about 4 weeks or at about 12 weeks were pooled, since spike-specific TCR depth and breadth were not found to differ between the two schedules. Vaccinee samples were obtained from the UK trials COV001 and COV002, which included a single-blind randomized controlled phase 2/3 trial of AZD1222 (ChAdOx1 nCoV-19) in healthy adults. For TCRbeta chain sequencing, PBMC samples were collected from trial participants at day 0 and at day 28 after the second dose. This specimen comes from a study of T cell responses to AZD1222 COVID-19 vaccine (dated by TCRdb to the early 2020s). The study in broad terms: TCR sequencing was performed for about 250 trial participants, of whom around 200 were given two doses of AZD1222 and 26 were given two doses of MenACWY control vaccine. Trial participants were enrolled into age subgroups of 18-55, 56-69 and 70-plus years, which contained approximately 150, 28 and 58 TCR-sequenced participants, respectively.

Results and caveats for the whole study, not just this receptor: No day 14 peak-response samples were available, so repertoires were characterized only after the peak T cell response. The 56-69-year group was small, and its depth increase did not reach significance, likely because of low power. Participants were mostly white British, with more females than males. The authors suggested clonal diversity may have been underestimated. Epitopes outside the regions mutated in the B.1.351 and B.1.1.7 variants were reportedly recognized by nearly half of the unique spike-specific TCRs. After two AZD1222 doses, spike-specific TCR breadth and depth were significantly higher than at day 0 and than in MenACWY recipients. Conclusions about previously exposed vaccinees are limited because only five to seven AZD1222 recipients were SARS-CoV-2 seropositive at baseline. Vaccine-associated CD4 TCRs spanned the whole spike protein, with dominant responses in regions 160-218 and 743-854.

The V gene is TRBV6-6 and the J gene is TRBJ2-7; too little of a D gene remains to name it. Specimen: peripheral blood, collected 28 days after the second AZD1222 dose. This clonotype was obtained from an adult who received the AZD1222 COVID-19 vaccine. The CDR3 region has the sequence CASSPGGYEQYF. The DNA sequence is as follows: TGTGCCAGCAGCCCCGGCGGCTACGAGCAGTACTTC.